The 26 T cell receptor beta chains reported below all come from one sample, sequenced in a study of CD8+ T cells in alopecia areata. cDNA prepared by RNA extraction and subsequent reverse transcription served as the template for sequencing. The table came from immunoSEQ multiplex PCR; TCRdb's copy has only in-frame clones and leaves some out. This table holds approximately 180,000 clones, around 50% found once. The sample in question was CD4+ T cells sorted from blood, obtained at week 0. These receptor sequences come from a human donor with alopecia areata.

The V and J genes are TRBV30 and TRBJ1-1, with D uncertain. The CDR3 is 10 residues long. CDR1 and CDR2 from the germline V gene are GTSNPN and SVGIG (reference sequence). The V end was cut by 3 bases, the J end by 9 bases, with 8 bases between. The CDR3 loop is CAWSGKKAFF. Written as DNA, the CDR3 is TGTGCCTGGAGCGGAAAGAAAGCTTTCTTT.

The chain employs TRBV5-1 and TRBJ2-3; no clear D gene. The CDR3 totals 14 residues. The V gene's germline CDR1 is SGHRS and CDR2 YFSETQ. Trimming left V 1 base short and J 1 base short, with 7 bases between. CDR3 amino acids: CASSLRSGTDTQYF. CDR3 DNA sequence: TGCGCCAGCAGCTTGAGAAGTGGCACAGATACGCAGTATTTT.

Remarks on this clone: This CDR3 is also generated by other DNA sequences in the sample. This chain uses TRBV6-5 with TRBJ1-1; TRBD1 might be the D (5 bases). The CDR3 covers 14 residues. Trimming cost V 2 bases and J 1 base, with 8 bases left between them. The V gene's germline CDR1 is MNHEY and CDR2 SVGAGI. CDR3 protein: CASSYPGGNTEAFF. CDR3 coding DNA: TGTGCCAGCAGTTACCCTGGGGGGAACACTGAAGCTTTCTTT.

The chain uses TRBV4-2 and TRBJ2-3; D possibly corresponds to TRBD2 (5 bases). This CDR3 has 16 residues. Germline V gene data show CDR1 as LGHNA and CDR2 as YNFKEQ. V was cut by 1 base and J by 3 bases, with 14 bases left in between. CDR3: CASSQVTSGETDTQYF. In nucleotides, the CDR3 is TGTGCCAGCAGCCAAGTTACCAGCGGAGAAACAGATACGCAGTATTTT.

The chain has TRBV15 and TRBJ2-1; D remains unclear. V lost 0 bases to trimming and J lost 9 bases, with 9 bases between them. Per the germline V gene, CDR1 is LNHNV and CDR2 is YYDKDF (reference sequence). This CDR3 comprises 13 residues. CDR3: CATSRESRGEQFF. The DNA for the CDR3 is TGTGCCACCAGCAGAGAATCAAGAGGTGAGCAGTTCTTC.

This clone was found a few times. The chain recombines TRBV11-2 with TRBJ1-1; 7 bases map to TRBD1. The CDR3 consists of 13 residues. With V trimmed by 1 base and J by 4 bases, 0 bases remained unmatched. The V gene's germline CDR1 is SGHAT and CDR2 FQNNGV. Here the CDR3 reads CASSLGTGTEAFF. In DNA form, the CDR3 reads TGTGCCAGCAGCTTAGGGACAGGCACTGAAGCTTTCTTT.

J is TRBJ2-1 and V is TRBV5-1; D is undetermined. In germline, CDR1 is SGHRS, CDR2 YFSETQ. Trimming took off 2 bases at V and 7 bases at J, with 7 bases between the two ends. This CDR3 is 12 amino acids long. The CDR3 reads CASSFLENEQFF. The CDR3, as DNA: TGCGCCAGCAGCTTTTTGGAGAATGAGCAGTTCTTC.

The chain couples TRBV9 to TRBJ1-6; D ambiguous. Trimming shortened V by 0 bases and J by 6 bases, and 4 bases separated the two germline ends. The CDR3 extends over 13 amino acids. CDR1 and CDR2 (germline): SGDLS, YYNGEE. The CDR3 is CASSVGSNSPLHF. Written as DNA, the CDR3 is TGTGCCAGCAGCGTAGGTTCTAATTCACCCCTCCACTTT.

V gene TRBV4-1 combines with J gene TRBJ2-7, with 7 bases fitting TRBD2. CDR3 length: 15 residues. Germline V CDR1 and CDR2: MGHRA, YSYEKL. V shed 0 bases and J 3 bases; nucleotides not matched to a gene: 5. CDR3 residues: CASSQDGRVGYEQYF. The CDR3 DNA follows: TGCGCCAGCAGCCAAGATGGGAGGGTGGGCTACGAGCAGTACTTC.

For the CDR3, the DNA is TGTGCCAGCAGCCAAGATCTCCAGGCCGGCTACACCTTC. This encodes CASSQDLQAGYTF. J is TRBJ1-2 and V is TRBV14; unclear D gene. CDR1 is SGHDN, CDR2 FVKESK, per germline. Trimming stripped 0 bases from V and 8 bases from J, with 10 bases between. This CDR3 is built from 13 residues.

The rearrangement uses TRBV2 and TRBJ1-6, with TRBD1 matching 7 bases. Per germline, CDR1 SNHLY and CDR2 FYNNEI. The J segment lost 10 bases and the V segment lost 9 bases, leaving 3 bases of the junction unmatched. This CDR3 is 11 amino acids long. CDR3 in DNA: TGTGCCAGTAGGGACAGCTCACCCCTCCACTTT. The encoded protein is CASRDSSPLHF.

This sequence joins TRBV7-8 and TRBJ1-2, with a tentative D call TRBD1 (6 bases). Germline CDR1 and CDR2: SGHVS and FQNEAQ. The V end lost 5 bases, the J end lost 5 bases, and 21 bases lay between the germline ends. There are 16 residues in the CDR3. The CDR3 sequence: CASSRRVSGTTYGYTF. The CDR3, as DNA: TGTGCCAGCAGCCGCCGCGTGTCGGGGACAACTTATGGCTACACCTTC.

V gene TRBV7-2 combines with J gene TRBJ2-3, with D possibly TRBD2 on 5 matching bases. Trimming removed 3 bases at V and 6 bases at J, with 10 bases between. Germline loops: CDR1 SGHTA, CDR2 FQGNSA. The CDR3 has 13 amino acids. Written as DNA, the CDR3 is TGTGCCAGCAGCTTGAGGGAGAGGGATACGCAGTATTTT. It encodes CASSLRERDTQYF. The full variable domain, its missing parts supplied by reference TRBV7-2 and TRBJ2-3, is GAGVSQSPSNKVTEKGKDVELRCDPISGHTALYWYRQSLGQGLEFLIYFQGNSAPDKSGLPSDRFSAERTGGSVSTLTIQRTQQEDSAVYLCASSLRERDTQYFGPGTRLTVL.

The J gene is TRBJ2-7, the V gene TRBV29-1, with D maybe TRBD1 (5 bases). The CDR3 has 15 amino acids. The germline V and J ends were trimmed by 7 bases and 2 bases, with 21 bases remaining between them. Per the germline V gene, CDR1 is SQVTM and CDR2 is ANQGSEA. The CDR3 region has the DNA TGCAGCGCCGAAATAGGACAAGGGGCCCCCTACGAGCAGTACTTC. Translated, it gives CSAEIGQGAPYEQYF.

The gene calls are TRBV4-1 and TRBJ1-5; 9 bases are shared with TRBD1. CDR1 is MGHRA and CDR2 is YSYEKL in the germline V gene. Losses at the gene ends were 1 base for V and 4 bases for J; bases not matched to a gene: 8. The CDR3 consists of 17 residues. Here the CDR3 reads CASSQGRQGVKNQPQHF. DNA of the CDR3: TGCGCCAGCAGCCAAGGCCGACAGGGGGTTAAGAATCAGCCCCAGCATTTT.

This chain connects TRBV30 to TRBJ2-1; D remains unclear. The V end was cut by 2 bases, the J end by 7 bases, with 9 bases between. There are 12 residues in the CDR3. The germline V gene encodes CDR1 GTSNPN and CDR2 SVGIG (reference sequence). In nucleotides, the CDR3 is TGTGCCTGGAGTACAATTGGGAATGAGCAGTTCTTC. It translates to CAWSTIGNEQFF.

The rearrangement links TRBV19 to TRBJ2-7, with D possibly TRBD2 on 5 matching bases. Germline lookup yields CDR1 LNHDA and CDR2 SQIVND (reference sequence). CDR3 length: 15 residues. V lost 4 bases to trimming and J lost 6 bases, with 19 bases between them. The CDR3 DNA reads TGTGCCAGTAGTAAGAGACGGGAAAGTCCTCTCGAGCAGTACTTC. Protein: CASSKRRESPLEQYF. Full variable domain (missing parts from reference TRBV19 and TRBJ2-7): DGGITQSPKYLFRKEGQNVTLSCEQNLNHDAMYWYRQDPGQGLRLIYYSQIVNDFQKGDIAEGYSVSREKKESFPLTVTSAQKNPTAFYLCASSKRRESPLEQYFGPGTRLTVT.

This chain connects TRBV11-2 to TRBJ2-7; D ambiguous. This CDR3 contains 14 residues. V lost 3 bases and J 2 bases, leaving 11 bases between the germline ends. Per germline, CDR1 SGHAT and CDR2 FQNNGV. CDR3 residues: CASSLDLGTYEQYF. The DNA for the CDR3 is TGTGCCAGCAGCTTGGACCTAGGGACCTACGAGCAGTACTTC.

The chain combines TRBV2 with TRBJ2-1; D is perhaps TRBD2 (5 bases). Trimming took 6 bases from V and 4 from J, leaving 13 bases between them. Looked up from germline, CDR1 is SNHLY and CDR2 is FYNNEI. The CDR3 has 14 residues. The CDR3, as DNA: TGTGCCAGCAGGGGAGCTGGACGGTACAATGAGCAGTTCTTC. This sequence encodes CASRGAGRYNEQFF.

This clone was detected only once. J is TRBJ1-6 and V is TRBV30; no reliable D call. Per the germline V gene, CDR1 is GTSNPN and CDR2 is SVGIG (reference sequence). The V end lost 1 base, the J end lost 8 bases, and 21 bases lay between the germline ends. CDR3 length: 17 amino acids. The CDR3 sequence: CAWSGTRVALGYSPLHF. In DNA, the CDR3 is TGTGCCTGGAGTGGGACCCGGGTAGCGTTGGGATATTCACCCCTCCACTTT.

For the CDR3, the DNA is TGTGCCAGCAGAACCGGGGTGTCGGGAGCTTTCTTT. Its protein product is CASRTGVSGAFF. The chain has TRBV28 and TRBJ1-1; D uncertain. Germline CDR1 reads MDHEN; CDR2 reads SYDVKM. V was pared by 6 bases and J by 10 bases, with 15 bases between. The CDR3 covers 12 residues. Full variable domain (outside the CDR3, taken from reference TRBV28 and TRBJ1-1): DVKVTQSSRYLVKRTGEKVFLECVQDMDHENMFWYRQDPGLGLRLIYFSYDVKMKEKGDIPEGYSVSREKKERFSLILESASTNQTSMYLCASRTGVSGAFFGQGTRLTVV.

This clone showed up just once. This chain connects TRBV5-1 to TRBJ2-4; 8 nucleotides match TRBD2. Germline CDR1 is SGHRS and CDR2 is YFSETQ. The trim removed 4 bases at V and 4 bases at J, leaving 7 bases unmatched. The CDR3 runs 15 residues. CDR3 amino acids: CASSPPGLGKNIQYF. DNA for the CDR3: TGCGCCAGCAGCCCCCCGGGACTAGGGAAAAACATTCAGTACTTC.

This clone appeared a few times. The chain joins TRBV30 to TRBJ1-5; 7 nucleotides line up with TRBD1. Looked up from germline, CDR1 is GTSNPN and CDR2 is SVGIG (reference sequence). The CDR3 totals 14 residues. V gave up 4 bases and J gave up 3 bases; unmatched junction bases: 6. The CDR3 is CAWNYGTDNQPQHF. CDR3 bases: TGTGCCTGGAACTACGGGACAGACAATCAGCCCCAGCATTTT. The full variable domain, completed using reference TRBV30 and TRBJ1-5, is SQTIHQWPATLVQPVGSPLSLECTVEGTSNPNLYWYRQAAGRGLQLLFYSVGIGQISSEVPQNLSASRPQDRQFILSSKKLLLSDSGFYLCAWNYGTDNQPQHFGDGTRLSIL.

CDR3 bases: TGTGCCAGCAGCTGGGGCGGGGAGGACACAGATACGCAGTATTTT. Translation: CASSWGGEDTDTQYF. The chain carries TRBV7-8 and TRBJ2-3; D possibly corresponds to TRBD2 (6 bases). CDR3 length equals 15 residues. The germline V and J ends were trimmed by 4 bases and 2 bases, with 13 bases remaining between them. Germline-derived CDR1 and CDR2 are SGHVS and FQNEAQ. Combining the CDR3 with reference TRBV7-8 and TRBJ2-3 gives the whole variable domain GAGVSQSPRYKVAKRGQDVALRCDPISGHVSLFWYQQALGQGPEFLTYFQNEAQLDKSGLPSDRFFAERPEGSVSTLKIQRTQQEDSAVYLCASSWGGEDTDTQYFGPGTRLTVL.

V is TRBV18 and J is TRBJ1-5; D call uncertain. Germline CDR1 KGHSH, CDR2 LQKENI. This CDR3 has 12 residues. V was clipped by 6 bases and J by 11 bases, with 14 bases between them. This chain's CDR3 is CASSTGDTAQHF. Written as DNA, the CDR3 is TGTGCCAGCTCGACCGGCGACACGGCCCAGCATTTT.

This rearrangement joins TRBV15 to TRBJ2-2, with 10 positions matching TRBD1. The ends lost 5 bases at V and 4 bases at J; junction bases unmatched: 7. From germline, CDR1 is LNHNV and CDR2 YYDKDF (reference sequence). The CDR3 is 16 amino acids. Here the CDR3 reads CATSSRDRGSTGELFF. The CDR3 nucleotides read TGTGCCACCAGCTCTAGGGACAGGGGAAGCACCGGGGAGCTGTTTTTT.